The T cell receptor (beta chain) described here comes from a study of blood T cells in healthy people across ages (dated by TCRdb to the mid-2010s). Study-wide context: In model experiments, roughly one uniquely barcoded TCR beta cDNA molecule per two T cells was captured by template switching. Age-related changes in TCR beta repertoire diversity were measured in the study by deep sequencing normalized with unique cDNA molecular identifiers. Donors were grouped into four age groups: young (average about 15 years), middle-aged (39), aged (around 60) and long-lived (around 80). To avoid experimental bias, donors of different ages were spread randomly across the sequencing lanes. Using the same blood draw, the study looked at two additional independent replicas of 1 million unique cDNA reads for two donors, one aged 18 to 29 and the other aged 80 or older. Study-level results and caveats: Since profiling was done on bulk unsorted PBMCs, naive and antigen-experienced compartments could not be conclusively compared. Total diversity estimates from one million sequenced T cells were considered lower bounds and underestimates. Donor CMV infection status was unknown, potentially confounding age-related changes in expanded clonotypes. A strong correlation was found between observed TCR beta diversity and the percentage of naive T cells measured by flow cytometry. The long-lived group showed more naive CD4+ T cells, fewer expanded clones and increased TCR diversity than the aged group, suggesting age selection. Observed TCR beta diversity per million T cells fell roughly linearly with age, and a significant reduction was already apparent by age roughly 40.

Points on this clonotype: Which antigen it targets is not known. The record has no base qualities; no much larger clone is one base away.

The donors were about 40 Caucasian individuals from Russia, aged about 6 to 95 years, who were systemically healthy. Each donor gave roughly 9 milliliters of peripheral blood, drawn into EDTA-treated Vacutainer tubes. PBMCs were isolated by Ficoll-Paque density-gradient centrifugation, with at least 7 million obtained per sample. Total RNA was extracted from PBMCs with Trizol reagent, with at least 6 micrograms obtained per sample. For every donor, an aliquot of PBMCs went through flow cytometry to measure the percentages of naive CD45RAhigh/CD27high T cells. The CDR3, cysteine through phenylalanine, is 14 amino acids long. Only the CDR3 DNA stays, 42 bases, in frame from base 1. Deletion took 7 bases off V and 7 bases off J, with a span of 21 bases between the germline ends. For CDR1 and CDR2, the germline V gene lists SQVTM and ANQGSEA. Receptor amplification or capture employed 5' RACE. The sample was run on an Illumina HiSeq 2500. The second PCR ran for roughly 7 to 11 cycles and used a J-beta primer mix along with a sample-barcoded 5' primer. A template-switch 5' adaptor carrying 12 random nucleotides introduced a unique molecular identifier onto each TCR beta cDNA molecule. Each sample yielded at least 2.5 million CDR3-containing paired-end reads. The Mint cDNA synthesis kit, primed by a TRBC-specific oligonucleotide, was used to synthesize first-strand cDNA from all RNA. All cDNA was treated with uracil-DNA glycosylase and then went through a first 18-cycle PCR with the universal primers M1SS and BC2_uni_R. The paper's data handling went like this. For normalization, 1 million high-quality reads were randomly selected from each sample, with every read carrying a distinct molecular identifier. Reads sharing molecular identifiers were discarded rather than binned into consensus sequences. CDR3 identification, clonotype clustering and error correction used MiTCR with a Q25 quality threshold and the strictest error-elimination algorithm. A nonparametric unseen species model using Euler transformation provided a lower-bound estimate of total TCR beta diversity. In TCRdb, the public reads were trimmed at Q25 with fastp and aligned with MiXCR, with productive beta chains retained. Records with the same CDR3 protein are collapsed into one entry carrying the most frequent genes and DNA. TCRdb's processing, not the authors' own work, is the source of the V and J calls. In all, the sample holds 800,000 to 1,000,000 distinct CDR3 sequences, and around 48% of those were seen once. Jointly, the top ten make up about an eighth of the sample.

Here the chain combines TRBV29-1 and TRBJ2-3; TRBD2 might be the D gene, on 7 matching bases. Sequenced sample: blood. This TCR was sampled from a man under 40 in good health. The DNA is TGCAGCGGGGGGAGGGGGTTTGGACCCTATACGCAGTATTTT. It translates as CSGGRGFGPYTQYF.